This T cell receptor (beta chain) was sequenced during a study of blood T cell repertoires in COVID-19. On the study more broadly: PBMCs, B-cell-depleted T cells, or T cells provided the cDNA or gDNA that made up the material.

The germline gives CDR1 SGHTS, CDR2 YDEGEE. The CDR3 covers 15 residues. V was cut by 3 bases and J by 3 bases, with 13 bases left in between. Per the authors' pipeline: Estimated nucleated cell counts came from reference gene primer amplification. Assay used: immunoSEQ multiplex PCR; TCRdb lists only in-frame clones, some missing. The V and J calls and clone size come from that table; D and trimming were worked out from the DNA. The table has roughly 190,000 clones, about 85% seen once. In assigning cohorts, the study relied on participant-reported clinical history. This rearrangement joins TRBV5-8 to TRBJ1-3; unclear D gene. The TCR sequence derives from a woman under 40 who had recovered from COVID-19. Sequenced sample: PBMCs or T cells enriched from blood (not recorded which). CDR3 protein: CASSSDRGGGNTIYF. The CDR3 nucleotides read TGTGCCAGCAGCTCCGATCGGGGAGGTGGAAACACCATATATTTT. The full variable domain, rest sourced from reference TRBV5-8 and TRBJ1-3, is EAGVTQSPTHLIKTRGQQATLRCSPISGHTSVYWYQQALGLGLQFLLWYDEGEERNRGNFPPRFSGRQFPNYSSELNVNALELEDSALYLCASSSDRGGGNTIYFGEGSWLTVV.